This T cell receptor beta chain emerged from a study of metastatic and nonmetastatic thyroid tumors. Study details: A comparison of repertoires was made across blood and tumor or nodule tissue from malignant and benign thyroid patients.

General study points: Benign nodules reportedly had significantly lower TCR beta diversity than malignant thyroid tumors in blood and tumor.

V lost 0 bases, J lost 5 bases, and 14 bases lay in between. Germline CDR1 SGDLS, CDR2 YYNGEE. The CDR3 consists of 15 residues. This clone came up many times. The antigen is undetermined. Each patient came to thyroid surgery without any prior treatment (of any kind). TCRdb re-called clones from the PCR reads using MiXCR. The sample shows a few thousand clones, more than 30% of them seen only once. Sequencing was performed on adjacent normal tissue. The genes are TRBV9 and TRBJ2-5; TRBD2 might be the D (7 bases). The clonotype originates from a female donor with papillary thyroid cancer or a benign thyroid nodule (not recorded which). Some clones in this sample may be carry-over from other donors' samples. The CDR3 loop is CASSVGGGAGETQYF. Written as DNA, the CDR3 is TGTGCCAGCAGCGTAGGGGGGGGGGCCGGTGAGACCCAGTACTTC. Together with reference TRBV9 and TRBJ2-5, the CDR3 gives the full variable domain: DSGVTQTPKHLITATGQRVTLRCSPRSGDLSVYWYQQSLDQGLQFLIQYYNGEERAKGNILERFSAQQFPDLHSELNLSSLELGDSALYFCASSVGGGAGETQYFGPGTRLLVL.